This T cell receptor (beta chain) comes out of a study of blood T cells in healthy people across ages. Sample-barcoded 5' priming and a J-beta primer mix drove a second PCR of about 7 to 12 cycles. Unique molecular identifiers of 12 random nucleotides labeled each cDNA. TCRdb itself ran the 5' RACE reads through MiXCR, one entry per CDR3 protein. This table holds just over 1 million distinct CDR3 sequences, over 35% found once. A few counts support this clonotype. The germline gives CDR1 SQVTM, CDR2 ANQGSEA. The CDR3 consists of 14 residues. The J segment lost 5 bases and the V segment lost 5 bases, leaving 6 bases of the junction unmatched.

The chain employs TRBV29-1 and TRBJ2-5; TRBD2 matches at 12 bases. This receptor was identified in a woman in her fifties or sixties in good health. The sequenced sample was blood. This CDR3 reads CSVRLAGVGETQYF. CDR3 coding DNA: TGCAGCGTTAGACTAGCGGGAGTCGGGGAGACCCAGTACTTC.